This TCR beta chain stems from a study of shared clonotypes between healthy human individuals. About the study: Three plates were used per donor for CD4 naive, three for CD4 memory, two for CD8 naive and one for CD8 memory.

CDR3 length equals 15 residues. The germline V gene has CDR1 SNHLY and CDR2 FYNNEI. Germline trimming cut 6 bases from V and 6 bases from J; bases unmatched to any gene: 6. Genomic DNA (from each subset) was split evenly across several immunoSEQ plates. The repertoire was sequenced with immunoSEQ multiplex PCR; TCRdb's copy has only in-frame clones and lacks some. The table includes some 660,000 clones, around four fifths detected once. Source material: memory CD4+ T cells sorted from blood. As for subset: CD45RA-negative fraction. The chain recombines TRBV2 with TRBJ2-2, with 11 bases aligning to TRBD2. The TCR was taken from a woman under 40 in good health. CDR3 loop: CASRLSGRASGELFF. The CDR3 DNA reads as TGTGCCAGCAGGCTTAGCGGGAGGGCCTCCGGGGAGCTGTTTTTT.